Given below is one TCR beta chain in context. Its target is unknown. This specimen comes from a study of cytomegalovirus exposure and HLA in healthy donors. The junction had 11 bases not matched to a gene; V was cut back by 2 bases and J by 5 bases. The CDR3 covers 17 residues. Looked up from germline, CDR1 is MNHNS and CDR2 is SASEGT. Study-level results: Reported results showed that the classifier diagnosed cytomegalovirus status with high specificity and sensitivity. One later analysis, an examination of the 120 validation repertoires, found that first-cohort TCR clusters tended to co-occur in them.

Only in-frame clones appear in the TCRdb table, and some are missing; sequencing was by immunoSEQ multiplex PCR. The sample comprises hundreds of thousands of clones, around nine tenths of which are singletons, and roughly 0.93% rests with the top ten. Sample: PBMCs. The sequence was obtained from a woman in her late teens or twenties in good health and CMV-seronegative. The V gene is TRBV6-1, the J gene TRBJ1-4; 7 bases line up with TRBD1. The CDR3 DNA is TGTGCCAGCAGTGAACTAAGGGGGCAGGGGGTGAATGAAAAACTGTTTTTT. Translating gives CASSELRGQGVNEKLFF.